Listed below are T cell receptor beta chains from one sample, sequenced in a study of blood T cell repertoires in COVID-19. The repertoire was sequenced with immunoSEQ multiplex PCR; TCRdb's copy has only in-frame clones and lacks some. The table includes under 250,000 clones, 82% detected once. The specimen was peripheral blood. Source of these receptors: an elderly woman with acute or convalescent COVID-19. Both conserved end residues are part of each CDR3. D genes are given only for firm matches. Size is omitted from some rows. Given values are once, few, many or a class for expanded clones.

J gene,V gene,CDR3 length,clone size,D gene,CDR3 protein,CDR3 DNA
TRBJ1-5,TRBV7-2,14,-,-,CASSEGGVGQPQHF,TGTGCCAGCAGCGAGGGCGGGGTAGGTCAGCCCCAGCATTTT
TRBJ1-6,TRBV28,16,-,-,CASSDTQVLEFSPLHF,TGTGCCAGCAGTGATACACAGGTTCTGGAATTTTCACCCCTCCACTTT
TRBJ2-7,TRBV6-5,15,few,TRBD1,CASSYWTGEIYEQYF,TGTGCCAGCAGTTACTGGACAGGGGAAATCTACGAGCAGTACTTC
TRBJ1-2,TRBV7-9,15,-,-,CASSLEALRGSGYTF,TGTGCCAGCAGCTTAGAGGCTCTCCGGGGATCTGGCTACACCTTC
TRBJ1-3,TRBV12-3/TRBV12-4,12,-,-,CAGRSSGNTIYF,TGTGCCGGGAGGAGCTCTGGAAACACCATATATTTT
TRBJ1-6,TRBV11-2,17,once,TRBD1,CASSLTGTGMGESPLHF,TGTGCCAGCAGCTTAACAGGGACAGGCATGGGTGAATCACCCCTCCACTTT
TRBJ1-1,TRBV5-8,14,-,TRBD1,CAGHNYRGNTEAFF,TGTGCCGGGCATAACTACAGGGGGAACACTGAAGCTTTCTTT
TRBJ2-1,TRBV10-3,13,-,-,CAISTAGEHEQFF,TGTGCCATCAGTACGGCAGGGGAGCATGAGCAGTTCTTC
TRBJ2-3,TRBV7-9,15,once,TRBD2,CASSWEGSYTDTQYF,TGTGCCAGCAGCTGGGAGGGCAGTTACACAGATACGCAGTATTTT
TRBJ1-5,TRBV24-1,15,-,TRBD1,CATSDSGQGDQPQHF,TGTGCCACCAGTGATTCGGGGCAGGGGGATCAGCCCCAGCATTTT
TRBJ1-2,TRBV6-5,11,-,-,CASRDSYGYTF,TGTGCCAGCAGGGACAGCTATGGCTACACCTTC
TRBJ1-1,TRBV12-3/TRBV12-4,11,-,-,CASSFAREAFF,TGTGCCAGCAGTTTTGCCAGAGAAGCTTTCTTT
TRBJ2-7,TRBV7-9,14,once,-,CASSFTGTSYEQYF,TGTGCCAGCAGCTTCACAGGGACATCCTACGAGCAGTACTTC
TRBJ1-6,TRBV2,13,-,TRBD1,CASSTGDNSPLHF,TGTGCCAGCAGCACAGGGGATAATTCACCCCTCCACTTT
TRBJ2-6,TRBV5-6,17,-,TRBD1,CASSAPGQISGANVLTF,TGTGCCAGCAGCGCTCCGGGACAGATCTCTGGGGCCAACGTCCTGACTTTC
TRBJ2-5,TRBV5-5,13,-,TRBD2,CASSLMGGETQYF,TGTGCCAGCAGCTTGATGGGAGGGGAGACCCAGTACTTC
TRBJ2-7,TRBV18,14,-,-,CASSPLARAGEQYF,TGTGCCAGCTCACCACTGGCCAGGGCGGGGGAGCAGTACTTC
TRBJ2-5,TRBV4-1,14,few,-,CASSQTVDLETQYF,TGCGCCAGCAGCCAAACAGTGGATTTGGAGACCCAGTACTTC
TRBJ1-5,TRBV19,15,-,-,CASSIATGMYQPQHF,TGTGCCAGTAGTATAGCTACAGGGATGTATCAGCCCCAGCATTTT
TRBJ1-1,TRBV6-6,13,-,-,CASRGGGGTEAFF,TGTGCCAGCCGGGGGGGCGGAGGCACTGAAGCTTTCTTT
TRBJ1-5,TRBV6-5,15,-,-,CASSYSKGVGQPQHF,TGTGCCAGCAGTTACTCGAAAGGGGTTGGTCAGCCCCAGCATTTT